The source of this T cell receptor beta chain is a study of technical replicates of blood from several donors. CDR1 SGDLS and CDR2 YYNGEE come from the germline V gene. Losses at the gene ends were 2 bases for V and 7 bases for J; bases not matched to a gene: 16. The CDR3 is made up of 17 amino acids. Clones were read by immunoSEQ multiplex PCR, and TCRdb kept only the in-frame ones, dropping some. The top ten clones hold approximately 0.26% of a sample with approximately 90,000 clones, around 95% of them seen once. Sequenced material: T cells isolated from PBMCs. This TCR came from a human donor in good health. This sequence joins TRBV9 and TRBJ1-2; 8 nucleotides match TRBD1. The DNA for the CDR3 is TGTGCCAGCAGCGTGGACCTTTCAACAGGGGGTAGGGGTGGCTACACCTTC. Protein product: CASSVDLSTGGRGGYTF.